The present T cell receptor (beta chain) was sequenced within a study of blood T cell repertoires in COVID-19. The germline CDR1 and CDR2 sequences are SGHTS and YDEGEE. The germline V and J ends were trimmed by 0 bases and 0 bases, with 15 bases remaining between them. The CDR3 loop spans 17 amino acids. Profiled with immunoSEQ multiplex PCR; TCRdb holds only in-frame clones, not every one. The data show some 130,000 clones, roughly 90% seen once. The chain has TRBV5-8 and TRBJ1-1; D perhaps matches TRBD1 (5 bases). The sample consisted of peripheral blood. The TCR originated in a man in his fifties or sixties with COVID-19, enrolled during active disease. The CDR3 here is CASSLGAGNAMNTEAFF. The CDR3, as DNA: TGTGCCAGCAGCTTGGGCGCAGGGAATGCGATGAACACTGAAGCTTTCTTT.